Listed here are 26 T cell receptor beta chains from one sample, sequenced in a study of blood T cell repertoires in COVID-19. Clones were read by immunoSEQ multiplex PCR, and TCRdb kept only the in-frame ones, dropping some. The data hold about 340,000 clones, with about 92% observed a single time. The sequenced sample was PBMCs or T cells enriched from blood (not recorded which). These receptors originate from a woman aged 25 to 39 who had recovered from COVID-19.

V gene TRBV28 combines with J gene TRBJ1-5; the D is unclear. V was cut by 5 bases and J by 0 bases, with 5 bases left in between. The CDR3 loop spans 13 amino acids. The germline V gene has CDR1 MDHEN and CDR2 SYDVKM. The CDR3 loop is CASSLASNQPQHF. CDR3 in DNA: TGTGCCAGCAGTCTAGCTAGCAATCAGCCCCAGCATTTT.

V usage is TRBV19 and J usage is TRBJ1-4; TRBD1 agrees at 11 bases. This CDR3 contains 14 residues. Germline loops: CDR1 LNHDA, CDR2 SQIVND (reference sequence). Trimming at V came to 6 bases and at J to 6 bases, leaving 3 bases not matched to a gene. As DNA, the CDR3 is TGTGCCAGTAGGGACAGGGGGCGCGATGAAAAACTGTTTTTT. It encodes CASRDRGRDEKLFF. The entire variable domain, with the rest obtained from reference TRBV19 and TRBJ1-4, is as follows: DGGITQSPKYLFRKEGQNVTLSCEQNLNHDAMYWYRQDPGQGLRLIYYSQIVNDFQKGDIAEGYSVSREKKESFPLTVTSAQKNPTAFYLCASRDRGRDEKLFFGSGTQLSVL.

V and J are TRBV15 and TRBJ2-7; TRBD2 matches at 8 bases. Germline lookup yields CDR1 LNHNV and CDR2 YYDKDF (reference sequence). V was pared by 5 bases and J by 5 bases, with 8 bases of the junction left unmatched. CDR3 length: 14 amino acids. CDR3 sequence (DNA): TGTGCCACCAGCTCGAGCGGGAGTGTTAACGAGCAGTACTTC. Translating gives CATSSSGSVNEQYF.

This clone is a singleton in its sample. The V call is TRBV6-2 or TRBV6-3, the J call TRBJ2-5, with 16 bases aligning to TRBD2. Germline-derived CDR1 and CDR2 are MNHEY and SVGEGT. The CDR3 length is 17 residues. Unmatched junction bases numbered 8, after V lost 5 bases and J lost 5 bases. The CDR3 is CASSDLGLAGGRETQYF. In DNA form, the CDR3 reads TGTGCCAGCAGTGATCTGGGACTAGCGGGAGGGCGTGAGACCCAGTACTTC.

This rearrangement joins TRBV7-8 to TRBJ1-5; TRBD1 matches 9 bases. The CDR3 runs to 14 residues. The V gene end was trimmed by 6 bases and the J gene end by 3 bases; junction bases not matched to a gene: 3. Germline CDR1 SGHVS, CDR2 FQNEAQ. The CDR3 DNA sequence: TGTGCCAGCAGACGGGACAGGGTCAATCAGCCCCAGCATTTT. Translating gives CASRRDRVNQPQHF.

The genes are TRBV19 and TRBJ1-5, with D perhaps TRBD1 (5 bases). In germline, CDR1 is LNHDA, CDR2 SQIVND (reference sequence). The CDR3 extends over 14 amino acids. Trimming took off 6 bases at V and 4 bases at J, with 13 bases between the two ends. CDR3 sequence reads: CASSSPGRNQPQHF. In DNA, the CDR3 is TGTGCCAGTAGCAGTCCAGGGAGGAATCAGCCCCAGCATTTT.

This clone was observed a single time. The chain links TRBV18 to TRBJ2-7, with a possible D match to TRBD1 (7 bases). CDR1 KGHSH and CDR2 LQKENI come from the germline V gene. The CDR3 consists of 14 residues. V dropped 3 bases and J dropped 5 bases, with 14 bases sitting between them. For the CDR3, the DNA is TGTGCCAGCTCACCTGACGGCAGGGGGGACGAGCAGTACTTC. Its protein product is CASSPDGRGDEQYF.

This clone has a single count. The rearrangement links TRBV28 to TRBJ2-4; the match to TRBD1 covers 7 bases. The V gene end was trimmed by 4 bases and the J gene end by 2 bases; junction bases not matched to a gene: 17. The CDR3 sequence is 19 residues long. Germline lookup yields CDR1 MDHEN and CDR2 SYDVKM. The CDR3 region is CASSSLPGTASPTKNIQYF. The CDR3 DNA reads TGTGCCAGCAGTTCCCTCCCCGGGACAGCGTCCCCAACCAAAAACATTCAGTACTTC.

The chain combines TRBV5-1 with TRBJ1-1; D unclear. Germline V gives CDR1 SGHRS, CDR2 YFSETQ. V was pared by 3 bases and J by 1 base, with 13 bases between. The CDR3 runs to 15 residues. CDR3 nucleotide sequence: TGCGCCAGCAGCTCAATTCACCCAGAGAACACTGAAGCTTTCTTT. Translated, it gives CASSSIHPENTEAFF.

V and J are TRBV4-2 and TRBJ1-4; weak D call: TRBD1 (5 bases). The CDR3 has 15 residues. Trimming stripped 1 base from V and 8 bases from J, with 14 bases between. Germline values: CDR1 LGHNA, CDR2 YNFKEQ. CDR3 region: CASSQAAGGSEKLFF. In DNA, the CDR3 is TGTGCCAGCAGCCAAGCGGCGGGGGGAAGCGAAAAACTGTTTTTT.

V gene TRBV28 combines with J gene TRBJ2-2, with 9 bases that match TRBD1. CDR1 MDHEN and CDR2 SYDVKM come from the germline V gene. This CDR3 spans 12 amino acids. V was pared by 10 bases and J by 8 bases, with 5 bases of the junction left unmatched. The CDR3 loop reads CAITGGWGELFF. Here the CDR3 DNA reads TGTGCCATTACAGGGGGCTGGGGGGAGCTGTTTTTT. Together with reference TRBV28 and TRBJ2-2, the CDR3 gives the full variable domain: DVKVTQSSRYLVKRTGEKVFLECVQDMDHENMFWYRQDPGLGLRLIYFSYDVKMKEKGDIPEGYSVSREKKERFSLILESASTNQTSMYLCAITGGWGELFFGEGSRLTVL.

The gene calls are TRBV27 and TRBJ2-3; 7 bases are a match to TRBD2. Germline V CDR1 and CDR2: MNHEY, SMNVEV (reference sequence). The CDR3 has 16 amino acids. The J segment lost 1 base and the V segment lost 3 bases, leaving 7 bases of the junction unmatched. CDR3 in amino acids: CASSFRGRVGTDTQYF. CDR3 DNA sequence: TGTGCCAGCAGTTTTCGGGGGAGGGTTGGCACAGATACGCAGTATTTT.

V is TRBV28 and J is TRBJ1-1; 7 nucleotides align to TRBD1. The CDR3 has 15 amino acids. Germline trimming cut 6 bases from V and 4 bases from J; bases unmatched to any gene: 11. Germline assignment: CDR1 MDHEN and CDR2 SYDVKM. As DNA, the CDR3 is TGTGCCAGCAGCCCAGCGTCAGGGGGTGGCACTGAAGCTTTCTTT. The encoded protein is CASSPASGGGTEAFF.

CDR3 in amino acids: CASSILGDRVYGYTF. The CDR3 coding sequence is TGTGCCAGTAGTATTCTAGGGGACAGGGTCTATGGCTACACCTTC. The chain employs TRBV19 and TRBJ1-2; 9 bases line up with TRBD1. Germline loops: CDR1 LNHDA, CDR2 SQIVND (reference sequence). The CDR3 runs to 15 residues. The J segment lost 4 bases and the V segment lost 3 bases, leaving 6 bases of the junction unmatched.

The table lists this clone with a few counts. The chain combines TRBV24-1 with TRBJ1-1, with TRBD1 as a possible D gene (5 bases). This CDR3 comprises 14 residues. Trimming stripped 4 bases from V and 5 bases from J, with 13 bases between. CDR1 and CDR2 (germline): KGHDR, SFDVKD. The CDR3 loop is CATSEAGRSTEAFF. The CDR3, as DNA: TGTGCCACCAGTGAGGCGGGACGGTCTACTGAAGCTTTCTTT.

Remarks on this clone: At one end the junction does not follow the germline gene, possibly because of a read error. The V call is TRBV15, the J call TRBJ2-6; 9 nucleotides agree with TRBD1. In germline, CDR1 is LNHNV, CDR2 YYDKDF (reference sequence). The CDR3 contains 22 residues. The CDR3 spells CASSAYPGQGQSRVSGANVLTF. The DNA of the CDR3 is TGTGCCTCCAGCGCCTATCCGGGACAGGGCCAAAGTCGCGTCTCTGGGGCCAACGTCCTGACTTTC.

This clone was seen a handful of times. The CDR3 reads CASSPVDYGYTF. The CDR3 coding sequence is TGTGCCAGCTCACCCGTAGATTATGGCTACACCTTC. The V and J genes are TRBV18 and TRBJ1-2, with no clear D. Trimming left V 3 bases short and J 5 bases short, with 7 bases between. The CDR3 runs 12 residues. CDR1 is KGHSH and CDR2 is LQKENI in the germline V gene.

This clone was seen once. V usage is TRBV28 and J usage is TRBJ1-1; D unclear. V was shortened by 3 bases and J by 1 base, with 12 bases between the two germline ends. This CDR3 comprises 15 residues. CDR1 and CDR2 (germline): MDHEN, SYDVKM. CDR3 nucleotide sequence: TGTGCCAGCAGTTTCACCGAGACATCGAACACTGAAGCTTTCTTT. This translates into CASSFTETSNTEAFF.

V gene TRBV9 combines with J gene TRBJ2-4; a weak D match, TRBD1 (6 bases). Trimming removed 8 bases from V and 0 bases from J, with 18 bases in between. The CDR3 totals 16 residues. Looked up from germline, CDR1 is SGDLS and CDR2 is YYNGEE. CDR3 in DNA: TGTGCCAGGCTTGAGGACAGCCTTCTAGCCAAAAACATTCAGTACTTC. Protein sequence: CARLEDSLLAKNIQYF.

This clone appeared once. The rearrangement links TRBV7-2 to TRBJ1-2; 9 bases align to TRBD1. Per the germline V gene, CDR1 is SGHTA and CDR2 is FQGNSA. This CDR3 contains 13 residues. Trimming took 5 bases from V and 8 from J; bases not matched to a gene: 6. The CDR3 region is CASSPDRGTGYTF. As DNA, the CDR3 is TGTGCCAGCAGCCCGGACAGGGGTACCGGCTACACCTTC.

The CDR3 region has the DNA TGTGCCATCAGTGAGGCGGACAGTTATGGCTACACCTTC. This sequence encodes CAISEADSYGYTF. The chain carries TRBV10-3 and TRBJ1-2; possible D gene TRBD1, 6 bases. The CDR3 contains 13 residues. CDR1 and CDR2 from the germline V gene are ENHRY and SYGVKD. V gave up 2 bases and J gave up 5 bases, with 9 bases separating them.

The CDR3 nucleotides read TGTGCCAGCACCCCGGGGACAGCAATTTCACCCCTCCACTTT. Amino acids: CASTPGTAISPLHF. The rearrangement joins TRBV28 to TRBJ1-6; 7 positions agree with TRBD1. Per germline, CDR1 MDHEN and CDR2 SYDVKM. V gave up 7 bases and J gave up 9 bases; unmatched junction bases: 9. CDR3 length equals 14 residues.

V and J are TRBV7-2 and TRBJ2-2; no clear D. This CDR3 has 14 residues. Per the germline V gene, CDR1 is SGHTA and CDR2 is FQGNSA. V was clipped by 5 bases and J by 4 bases, with 11 bases between them. CDR3 nucleotide sequence: TGTGCCAGCAGCACAACGACATTCACCGGGGAGCTGTTTTTT. Encoded protein: CASSTTTFTGELFF.

The CDR3 sequence is CASGQGDGQPQHF. In DNA, the CDR3 is TGTGCCAGCGGCCAGGGGGATGGTCAGCCCCAGCATTTT. The gene calls are TRBV2 and TRBJ1-5; 7 positions agree with TRBD1. The V gene's germline CDR1 is SNHLY and CDR2 FYNNEI. V trimming: 8 bases; J trimming: 6 bases; junction bases outside the gene matches: 7. The CDR3 has 13 amino acids.

The V and J genes are TRBV24-1 and TRBJ1-5, with unresolved D. Per germline, CDR1 KGHDR and CDR2 SFDVKD. The CDR3 is 16 residues long. The V end lost 4 bases, the J end lost 7 bases, and 19 bases lay between the germline ends. Here the CDR3 DNA reads TGTGCCACCAGTGACACTCTCGACTCCGGATTCCAGCCCCAGCATTTT. This sequence encodes CATSDTLDSGFQPQHF.

The chain is built from TRBV5-1 and TRBJ1-5, with 8 bases fitting TRBD1. Germline CDR1 SGHRS, CDR2 YFSETQ. With V trimmed by 4 bases and J by 2 bases, 5 bases remained unmatched. The CDR3 extends over 15 amino acids. CDR3 nucleotides: TGCGCCAGCAGCATGACAGGGGAGGGCAATCAGCCCCAGCATTTT. As protein: CASSMTGEGNQPQHF.